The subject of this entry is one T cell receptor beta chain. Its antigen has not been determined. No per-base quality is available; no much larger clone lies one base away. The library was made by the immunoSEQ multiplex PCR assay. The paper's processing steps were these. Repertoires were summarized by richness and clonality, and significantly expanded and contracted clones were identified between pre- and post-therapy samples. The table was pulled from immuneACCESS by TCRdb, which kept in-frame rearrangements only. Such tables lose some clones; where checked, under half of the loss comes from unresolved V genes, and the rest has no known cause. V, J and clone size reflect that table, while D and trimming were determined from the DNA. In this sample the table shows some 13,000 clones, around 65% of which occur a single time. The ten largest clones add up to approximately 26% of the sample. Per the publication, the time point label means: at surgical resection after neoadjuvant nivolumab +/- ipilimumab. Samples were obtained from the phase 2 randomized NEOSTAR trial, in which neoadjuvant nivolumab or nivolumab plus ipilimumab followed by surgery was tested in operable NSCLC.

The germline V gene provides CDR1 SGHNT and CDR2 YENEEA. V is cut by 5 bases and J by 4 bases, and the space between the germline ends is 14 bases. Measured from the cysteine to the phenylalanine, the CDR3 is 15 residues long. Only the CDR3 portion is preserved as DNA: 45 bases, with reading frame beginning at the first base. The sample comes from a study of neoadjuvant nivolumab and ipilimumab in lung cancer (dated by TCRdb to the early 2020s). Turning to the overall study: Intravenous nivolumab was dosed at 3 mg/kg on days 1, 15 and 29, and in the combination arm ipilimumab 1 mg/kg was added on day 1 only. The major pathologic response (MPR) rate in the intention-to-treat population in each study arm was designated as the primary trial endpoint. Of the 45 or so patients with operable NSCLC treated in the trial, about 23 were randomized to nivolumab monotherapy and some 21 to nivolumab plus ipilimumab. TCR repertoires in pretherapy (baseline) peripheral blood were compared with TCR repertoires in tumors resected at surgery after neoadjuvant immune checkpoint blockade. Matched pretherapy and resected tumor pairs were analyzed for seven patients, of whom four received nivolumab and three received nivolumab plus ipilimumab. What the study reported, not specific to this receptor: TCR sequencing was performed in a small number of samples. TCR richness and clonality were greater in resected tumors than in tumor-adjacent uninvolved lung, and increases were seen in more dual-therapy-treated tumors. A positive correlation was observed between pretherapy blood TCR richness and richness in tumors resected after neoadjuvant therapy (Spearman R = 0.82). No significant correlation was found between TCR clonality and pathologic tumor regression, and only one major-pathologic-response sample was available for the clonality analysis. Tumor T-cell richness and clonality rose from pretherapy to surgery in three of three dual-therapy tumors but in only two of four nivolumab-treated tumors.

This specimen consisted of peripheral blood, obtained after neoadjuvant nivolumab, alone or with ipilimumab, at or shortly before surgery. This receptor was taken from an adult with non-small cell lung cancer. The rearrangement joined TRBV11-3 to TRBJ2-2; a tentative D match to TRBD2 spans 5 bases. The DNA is TGTGCCAGCAGCATCCGGGGAAAGGGCACCGGGGAGCTGTTTTTT. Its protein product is CASSIRGKGTGELFF.